The source of this T cell receptor (beta chain) is a study of cytomegalovirus exposure and HLA in healthy donors. Overall study results and limits: It was in a later analysis that TCR association rates were seen to vary by HLA locus, highest for DRB1 and lowest for HLA-C. Across all donors, roughly uniform sequencing depth was an assumption of the presence/absence analyses.

PCR involved 60 Vbeta and 13 Jbeta primers. Some clones are missing from TCRdb's copy, which holds only in-frame ones; the method was immunoSEQ multiplex PCR. The table lists roughly 180,000 clones, approximately 83% of them singletons. CDR3 size: 20 residues. Only one count was recorded for this clone. Its antigen is not identified. The TCR originated in a boy between 2 and 10 years old in good health and CMV-seronegative. The sequenced sample consisted of PBMCs. The chain carries TRBV21-1 and TRBJ1-3; the D call in the table, TRBD1, was not verified against the DNA. TRBV21-1 is classified as a pseudogene. CDR3 sequence (DNA): TGTGCCAGCAGCAAAAGATCCGACAGGGGGCAAGGAAGCTCTGGAAACACCATATATTTT. As protein: CASSKRSDRGQGSSGNTIYF.